Each of the 26 T cell receptor beta chains below was sequenced from the same sample in a study of tumor and adjacent non-tumor tissue in lung cancer. This sample's RNA came from whole unsorted tissue. The normal lung tissue was taken more than 3 cm from the tumor edge. TCRbeta libraries were built with three rounds of nested PCR, modified from ARM-PCR. TCRdb itself ran the multiplex PCR reads through MiXCR, one entry per CDR3 protein. This table has fewer than 75,000 distinct CDR3 sequences, more than 75% appearing once. The specimen was distant non-tumor lung tissue. These receptors originate from a man in his sixties with non-small cell lung cancer.

The chain couples TRBV6-2 or TRBV6-3 to TRBJ2-1; tentatively, D is TRBD1 (6 bases). Trimming stripped 2 bases from V and 13 bases from J, with 27 bases between. Germline assignment: CDR1 MNHEY and CDR2 SVGEGT. This CDR3 region has 17 residues. The CDR3 sequence: CASSYNIGRGFPPEQFF. The CDR3, as DNA: TGTGCCAGCAGTTACAATATAGGCAGGGGTTTCCCCCCTGAACAGTTCTTC.

This chain links TRBV20-1 with TRBJ2-7; TRBD2 agrees at 10 bases. Trimming took 0 bases from V and 4 from J; bases not matched to a gene: 3. The CDR3 runs 14 residues. The germline gives CDR1 DFQATT, CDR2 SNEGSKA (reference sequence). CDR3 DNA: TGCAGTGCTAGAGATCCACTAGCGGGATACGAGCAGTACTTC. Protein product: CSARDPLAGYEQYF.

A word on this clonotype: In this CDR3 the conserved last residue, phenylalanine or tryptophan, is missing, so a read error is likely. The chain uses TRBV6-1 and TRBJ2-1; D might be TRBD1 (5 bases). Germline CDR1 MNHNS, CDR2 SASEGT. V shed 9 bases and J shed 0 bases, with 15 bases lying between them. The CDR3 has 15 residues. CDR3 loop: CARKDTWGSYNEQFY. The CDR3 bases are TGTGCCAGAAAGGACACTTGGGGCTCCTACAATGAGCAGTTCTAC.

The chain is built from TRBV4-3 and TRBJ1-1, with unresolved D. V gave up 0 bases and J gave up 2 bases, with 16 bases separating them. The germline V gene has CDR1 LGHNA and CDR2 YSLEER. This CDR3 is built from 17 residues. The CDR3 nucleotides read TGCGCCAGCAGCCAAGACCTCGAGGAATGGGCTAACACTGAAGCTTTCTTT. It yields the protein CASSQDLEEWANTEAFF.

This sequence joins TRBV13 and TRBJ2-7; the match to TRBD2 covers 10 bases. CDR1 PRHDT and CDR2 FYEKMQ come from the germline V gene (reference sequence). CDR3 length: 13 amino acids. The trim removed 3 bases at V and 10 bases at J, leaving 6 bases unmatched. This CDR3 reads CASSLASGSVQYF. The CDR3 nucleotides are TGTGCCAGCAGCTTGGCTAGCGGGAGCGTACAGTACTTC. The variable domain in full, completed from reference TRBV13 and TRBJ2-7, reads AAGVIQSPRHLIKEKRETATLKCYPIPRHDTVYWYQQGPGQDPQFLISFYEKMQSDKGSIPDRFSAQQFSDYHSELNMSSLELGDSALYFCASSLASGSVQYFGPGTRLTVT.

As to this clonotype: At one boundary the junction diverges from the germline segment, which might be a read error. The chain links TRBV29-1 to TRBJ2-3; 10 bases agree with TRBD2. CDR3 size: 15 residues. Per germline, CDR1 SQVTM and CDR2 ANQGSEA. The CDR3 DNA follows: TGTAGCGTTGCCCCACTAGCGGGGAGGACAGATACGGAGTATTTT. This sequence encodes CSVAPLAGRTDTEYF.

With regard to this clonotype: At one of its ends the junction is not consistent with the germline gene, which may arise from a read error. This chain links TRBV28 with TRBJ1-3; no definite D call. This CDR3 is 15 amino acids long. Looked up from germline, CDR1 is MDHEN and CDR2 is SYDVKM. The CDR3 coding sequence is TGTACCAGCAGAGGGAGGGTGGACTCTGGAGACACCATATATTTT. This codes for CTSRGRVDSGDTIYF. The whole variable domain, remainder taken from reference TRBV28 and TRBJ1-3, is DVKVTQSSRYLVKRTGEKVFLECVQDMDHENMFWYRQDPGLGLRLIYFSYDVKMKEKGDIPEGYSVSREKKERFSLILESASTNQTSMYLCTSRGRVDSGDTIYFGEGSWLTVV.

With respect to this clonotype: A junction end diverges from the germline sequence, so it may reflect a read error. The chain is built from TRBV2 and TRBJ1-2; no definite D call. The CDR3 length is 16 residues. Germline-derived CDR1 and CDR2 are SNHLY and FYNNEI. CDR3 DNA: TGTGCCAGCAGTGAAGTTTGTGGTGGGCAGGACTATGTCTACACCTTC. As protein: CASSEVCGGQDYVYTF.

About this clonotype itself: The germline gene is not matched at one end of the junction; a read error may be the cause. The V call is TRBV20-1, the J call TRBJ1-2, with D perhaps matching TRBD1 (5 bases). CDR1 is DFQATT, CDR2 SNEGSKA, per germline (reference sequence). CDR3 size: 13 residues. CDR3 nucleotides: TGCAGTGTTAGAATAGGGGCTAACTATGACTACACCTTC. This encodes CSVRIGANYDYTF.

This clonotype was counted at least ten times. This chain links TRBV6-6 with TRBJ2-1; 12 bases match TRBD2. The CDR3 length is 14 residues. From germline, CDR1 is MNHNY and CDR2 SVGAGI (reference sequence). V lost 6 bases, J lost 8 bases, and 5 bases stayed unmatched. The CDR3 DNA is TGTGCCAGCAGGATGACTAGCGGGAGATATGAGCAGTTCTTC. Residues: CASRMTSGRYEQFF.

This clonotype was detected once. The V and J genes are TRBV6-1 and TRBJ2-7, with D perhaps TRBD2 (6 bases). Trimming shortened V by 3 bases and J by 3 bases, and 18 bases separated the two germline ends. The CDR3 spans 16 residues. Germline V gives CDR1 MNHNS, CDR2 SASEGT. The CDR3: CASSDLLTGVLYEQYF. The CDR3 nucleotides read TGTGCCAGCAGTGATTTACTAACGGGAGTACTCTACGAGCAGTACTTC.

J is TRBJ2-5 and V is TRBV28; D gene ambiguous. The V end lost 4 bases, the J end lost 0 bases, and 12 bases lay between the germline ends. CDR1 is MDHEN, CDR2 SYDVKM, per germline. This CDR3 is 15 amino acids long. CDR3 in DNA: TGTGCCAGCAGTTCAGTTCAGACGTACCAAGAGACCCAGTACTTC. It encodes CASSSVQTYQETQYF.

In this sample, this clonotype turned up many times. The conserved phenylalanine or tryptophan is not found at the CDR3 terminus, so this likely reflects a read error. The V gene is TRBV6-5, the J gene TRBJ2-1; a possible D gene is TRBD1 (6 bases). Deletions cut 2 bases from V and 9 bases from J, with 14 bases between. CDR1 MNHEY and CDR2 SVGAGI come from the germline V gene. The CDR3 loop spans 14 amino acids. Written as DNA, the CDR3 is TGTGCCAGCAGTTACCCTGGAGCCAGGGGTGAGCAGTTCTCC. Its translation: CASSYPGARGEQFS.

Only a few counts were recorded for this clonotype. At one end the junction does not follow the germline gene, possibly because of a read error. The chain combines TRBV4-2 with TRBJ2-1; D possibly corresponds to TRBD1 (7 bases). The V gene's germline CDR1 is LGHNA and CDR2 YNFKEQ. CDR3 length equals 14 residues. The CDR3 bases are TGTGCCAGTAGCCAGGTGACAGGGAGGTATGAGCAGTTCTTC. Translation: CASSQVTGRYEQFF.

Comment on this clonotype: Germline and junction disagree at one end, which may indicate a read error. The chain employs TRBV7-9 and TRBJ2-1; weak D call: TRBD1 (5 bases). CDR3 length: 18 residues. Germline assignment: CDR1 SEHNR and CDR2 FQNEAQ (reference sequence). Here the CDR3 reads CASGPQDPRSWPYNEQFF. As DNA, the CDR3 is TGTGCCAGCGGCCCACAGGACCCGAGATCATGGCCCTACAATGAACAGTTCTTC.

This clonotype was detected a few times. CDR3 region: CNALFWAHTDTQYF. CDR3 sequence (DNA): TGCAATGCCCTTTTCTGGGCACATACAGATACGCAGTATTTT. The chain recombines TRBV20-1 with TRBJ2-3; D call uncertain. Germline CDR1 is DFQATT and CDR2 is SNEGSKA (reference sequence). The CDR3 totals 14 residues.

The genes are TRBV29-1 and TRBJ2-1; 10 nucleotides match TRBD2. The germline gives CDR1 SQVTM, CDR2 ANQGSEA. The length of the CDR3 is 14 residues. This CDR3 reads CSVAGTSASYEQFF. CDR3 coding DNA: TGCAGTGTGGCCGGGACTAGCGCGAGCTATGAGCAGTTCTTC.

In the case of this clonotype: The missing conserved phenylalanine or tryptophan at the end of this CDR3 makes a read error likely. V usage is TRBV6-1 and J usage is TRBJ2-3; 8 bases are a match to TRBD2. The CDR3 is 16 amino acids. The germline V gene has CDR1 MNHNS and CDR2 SASEGT. V trimming: 8 bases; J trimming: 0 bases; junction bases outside the gene matches: 10. Here the CDR3 DNA reads TGTGCCAGCGGGGGCGGACTAGCAGTGAGCACAGATACGCAGTATTTA. This sequence encodes CASGGGLAVSTDTQYL.

This clonotype was recorded many times. This chain connects TRBV5-1 to TRBJ1-1; perhaps TRBD1 as D (6 bases). CDR3 length equals 13 residues. V was clipped by 3 bases and J by 6 bases, with 12 bases between them. Germline-derived CDR1 and CDR2 are SGHRS and YFSETQ. The CDR3: CASSSQGVPEAFF. CDR3 DNA: TGCGCCAGCAGCTCACAGGGTGTCCCTGAAGCTTTCTTT.

This clonotype came up a few times. One end of the junction is discordant with germline, which a read error may explain. The V and J genes are TRBV30 and TRBJ2-5; 8 bases agree with TRBD2. CDR1 and CDR2 (germline): GTSNPN, SVGIG (reference sequence). CDR3 length equals 14 residues. The CDR3 spells CAWSQMTGGEIQYF. The CDR3 DNA is TGTGCCTGGAGTCAAATGACGGGAGGGGAGATCCAGTACTTC.

This clonotype was counted at least ten times. This chain uses TRBV7-9 with TRBJ2-5; no definite D call. The CDR3 loop spans 12 amino acids. With 1 base removed from V and 5 bases from J, the gap between germline ends came to 5 bases. From germline, CDR1 is SEHNR and CDR2 FQNEAQ (reference sequence). The CDR3 region has the DNA TGTGCCAGCAGCTTAGGCTCGGAGACCCAGTACTTC. Encoded protein: CASSLGSETQYF.

This clonotype was seen just once. This chain connects TRBV6-1 to TRBJ2-1; 8 bases agree with TRBD2. Germline-derived CDR1 and CDR2 are MNHNS and SASEGT. The junction had 9 bases not matched to a gene; V was cut back by 3 bases and J by 8 bases. The CDR3 extends over 15 amino acids. Here the CDR3 DNA reads TGTGCCAGCAGTGACGTCCCGGGACTAGGCTATGAGCAGTTCTTC. It codes for CASSDVPGLGYEQFF.

CDR3 protein: CSASDSPYNEQFF. CDR3 nucleotide sequence: TGCAGTGCTAGTGATTCGCCCTACAATGAGCAGTTCTTC. The rearrangement uses TRBV20-1 and TRBJ2-1; no reliable D call. The germline V and J ends were trimmed by 3 bases and 2 bases, with 8 bases remaining between them. Germline V gives CDR1 DFQATT, CDR2 SNEGSKA (reference sequence). The CDR3 consists of 13 residues.

This clonotype has only one observation. The germline gene is not matched at one end of the junction; a read error may be the cause. The chain has TRBV11-1 and TRBJ2-3; 9 positions agree with TRBD1. Germline V gene lookup returns CDR1 SGHAT and CDR2 FQDESV (reference sequence). The CDR3 consists of 15 residues. The CDR3 sequence: CASSPGTGLTHTQYF. CDR3 in DNA: TGTGCAAGCAGTCCCGGGACAGGGCTCACACATACGCAGTATTTT.

Turning to this clonotype: An end of the junction differs from the germline gene, which may be a read error. This chain joins TRBV29-1 and TRBJ2-1, with D uncertain. Germline V lookup: CDR1 SQVTM, CDR2 ANQGSEA. The CDR3 runs to 14 residues. Here the CDR3 reads CNVEHATSDNEQFF. For the CDR3, the DNA is TGCAACGTTGAACACGCGACAAGCGACAATGAGCAGTTCTTC.

This clonotype was recorded once. Since no conserved phenylalanine or tryptophan closes the CDR3, a read error is the likely cause. V and J are TRBV11-1 and TRBJ2-1; D unclear. Germline CDR1 SGHAT, CDR2 FQDESV (reference sequence). The CDR3 has 16 amino acids. CDR3 loop: CASSSSFGGAYNEQFL. The CDR3 DNA sequence: TGTGCAAGCAGCTCCTCTTTCGGTGGGGCCTACAATGAGCAGTTCTTA.